This TCR beta chain was obtained from a study of cytomegalovirus exposure and HLA in healthy donors (dated by TCRdb to the late 2010s). Notes on the research overall: According to an earlier analysis of several hundred of the donors, roughly 180 million T cells yielded 100 million or so unique TCR beta sequences and about 300 Gb of sequence data. Typing coverage varied by locus: roughly 629-640 donors for A, B, C, DRB1 and DQB1; under 550 for DQA1; over 600 for DPA1; approximately 450 for DPB1. A later genetic analysis used genome-wide SNP genotypes for about three fifths of the roughly 700 donors, treating that subset as a discovery cohort. The study combined high-throughput TCR immunosequencing, statistical association of individual TCRs with disease status, and machine learning to predict cytomegalovirus infection status. The later analysis used no new phenotypic data to find candidate immune exposures, relying instead on TCR beta sequences and their occurrence across donors. Of the 300 to 450 genotyped donors, less than 85% were placed in the genetic ancestry cluster associated with self-reported Caucasian donors. Every discovery cohort repertoire had been produced on one sequencing platform. An earlier analysis of 587 of the donors used high-throughput TCR beta sequencing to judge whether each TCR beta V gene segment behaved as functional or pseudogenic. Donor age, sex, ethnicity and CMV serostatus were compiled together with the repertoire data. A later analysis re-examined previously published TCR beta repertoires from just over 650 donors and added high-resolution HLA genotyping to investigate patterns of TCR occurrence. Four or five DR-DQ haplotypes were handled as single units for association and clustering because linkage in the cohort was strong. Both class I and class II loci were covered by HLA typing, at four-digit resolution. The study aimed to test whether cataloging public T cell receptors could reveal signatures of past pathogen exposure. Besides the first cohort of approximately 670 subjects, a separate validation cohort made up of 95 to 150 different subjects was used. The study used immunosequencing to profile the T cell repertoires of several hundred subjects and linked those repertoires to cytomegalovirus serostatus. Among 398 genotyped donors of the cohort, an average of roughly 230,000 unique TCR beta nucleotide sequences was sequenced per donor, of which about 19% were non-productive. An early release that covered roughly 600 HLA-typed donors contained about 300 gigabases of sequencing data and approximately 85 million unique TCR sequences.

The cohort consisted of 600 to 700 healthy bone marrow donors. At the time of sampling, every cohort member was nominally healthy, though immune exposures that went unrecorded were likely present. The donor was CMV seronegative and belonged to the group of under 400 seronegative cohort members. Every donor gave a peripheral blood sample, and the peripheral blood mononuclear cells from that sample were used for TCR beta sequencing. Genomic DNA was extracted from the blood cell samples with the Qiagen DNeasy Blood Extraction Kit. Summary of the overall study and its limitations: Only TCR beta chains were sequenced in this cohort, and the absence of alpha or paired-chain data limited detectable features. Because HLA typing was missing for some donors at each locus, association tests included only the typed subset. In a later analysis, more than 15,000 TCR beta sequences were associated with specific HLA alleles at a false discovery rate of 0.05. The only immune exposure information available for the cohort was CMV serostatus. Presence/absence analyses assumed roughly uniform sequencing depth across donors, an assumption that may not hold. According to a later analysis, parvovirus B19, influenza, CMV and Epstein-Barr virus appeared linked to several top co-occurrence clusters. The earlier analysis of fewer than 750 of the donors excluded roughly 17 rarely observed V segments, including chromosome 9 orphons, because counts were too low. According to the authors, the approach could potentially be generalized to other disease states and immunological phenotypes. Compared with the roughly 700-donor mean, donors in an Asian-associated ancestry cluster had fewer N-insertions in productive TCRs, according to a later genetic analysis. Some IMGT-functional V segments, including TRBV6-2 and TRBV6-3, could not be told apart with the 87-base-pair reads, so those segments were excluded. A cluster of highly shared sequence variants was judged likely to represent a technical artifact of the sequencing pipeline. In a later analysis, TCR association rates were found to vary across HLA loci, with the most associated TCRs seen for DRB1 alleles and the fewest for HLA-C alleles. An earlier analysis of approximately 590 of the donors showed that most TCR beta V segments appeared in productive rearrangements either about 87% or about 30% of the time, which broadly matched IMGT annotations. A later analysis found that most CMV-associated TCR beta chains appeared HLA-restricted, with HLA associations seemingly driven largely by CMV exposure. In vitro tests confirmed that a few of the cytomegalovirus-associated TCR beta chains recognize cytomegalovirus antigens. A later genetic analysis associated a missense DCLRE1C variant with V-gene and J-gene trimming of TCR beta chains, and an independent cohort replicated the association. Linkage disequilibrium might explain the correlated functional status among segregating V segments, but an unknown experimental factor could not be excluded. A further reported finding was that TCR beta sequences accurately predicted the HLA-A and HLA-B alleles for most subjects in the first cohort. Most TCR sequences were seen in very few donors, while some public TCRs were found in many individuals. When HLA alleles, especially DR and DQ, strongly co-occurred, TCR associations were difficult to assign to individual alleles. In a later analysis, HLA-associated TCR beta chains showed more clonal expansion and lower generation probabilities than non-associated chains that were equally common. The study listed 150 to 200 TCR beta chains as associated with cytomegalovirus. The classifier was reported to diagnose cytomegalovirus status with high specificity and sensitivity in both the original cohort and the validation cohort.

From the germline V gene, CDR1 is SGHDN and CDR2 is FVKESK. V is pared back by 0 bases and J by 0 bases, with 15 bases lying between the germline termini. The cysteine opens and the phenylalanine closes a CDR3 of 18 amino acids. Only the CDR3 portion is preserved as DNA: 54 bases, with reading frame beginning at the first base. To note about this clone: The specificity of this receptor is unknown. One base away there is no much larger clone; base qualities are not given.

The library was generated by the immunoSEQ multiplex PCR assay. For the multiplex PCR, a mixture combining 60 forward primers for TCR Vbeta segments and 13 reverse primers for TCR Jbeta segments was used. A multiplex PCR assay on genomic DNA amplified the CDR3 region of rearranged TCR beta genes. The Illumina HiSeq System was used to sequence the amplified TCR beta libraries as 87-base-pair reads. The paper's data handling went like this. Across the 500 to 750 repertoires, a later analysis counted 80 million or so unique TCR beta chains, some 11 million of which were shared by at least two donors. Raw reads were error-corrected and collapsed into unique sequences with a nearest-neighbor algorithm that merged closely related sequences to remove PCR and sequencing errors. CDR3 sequences were aligned to IMGT reference sequences to assign V, D and J gene segments. For a sequence to be retained, a match of at least six nucleotides was required to both a V gene segment and a J gene segment. A rearrangement counted as productive if the CDR3 had no stop codons and remained in frame with V and J, and every other rearrangement counted as non-productive. CDR3 was defined by IMGT convention, running from the second conserved V-encoded cysteine to the conserved J-encoded phenylalanine. The earlier analysis of about 500 of the donors excluded sequences that lacked an unambiguous match to a single V gene segment. An earlier analysis of 587 of the donors classified V segments as functional when productive rearrangements were above 56.7% and as segregating when the standard deviation between donors was above 5%. A statistical classification framework was built for diagnosing cytomegalovirus status from the catalog of TCR beta chain sequences. In a later analysis, TCR nucleotide sequences were compared against IMGT/GENE-DB human TR gene sequences so that V and J genes could be assigned. The TCRdist pipeline was used in a later analysis to assign CDR3 sequences and most-parsimonious VDJ recombination scenarios. In a later analysis, every TCR beta chain was defined by the combination of its CDR3 amino acid sequence and its V-gene family, and reads without a unique V-gene family were dropped. To address suspected cross-contamination and a sequencing artifact, a later analysis removed 450 to 700 highly shared, low-generation-probability nucleotide sequences. In a later analysis, a clonal expansion index for each public chain was calculated from normalized within-repertoire ranks of inferred template counts. In a later analysis, generation probabilities were computed with a VDJ recombination model fitted to out-of-frame rearrangements, and the resulting probabilities were checked against IGoR. In a later analysis, TCR-TCR, TCR-HLA and TCR-CMV co-occurrence was scored with hypergeometric tests, and a repertoire-size bias correction was applied to TCR pairs. A later analysis estimated false discovery rates by permuting HLA or CMV assignments 20 times. In a later analysis, co-occurring TCRs were grouped with DBSCAN, and TCRdist sequence similarity was added when clustering was performed within HLA-allele-positive subsets. For co-occurrence clustering, repertoires with fewer than 30,000 or more than 120,000 public chains were excluded, along with roughly 5 repertoires with anomalous nucleotide sharing. TCRdb mirrors the immuneACCESS table, restricted to in-frame sequences. Some clones are absent from its copies; in checked studies, under half trace to an unresolved V gene, and the reason for the others is unknown. V and J calls and clone size come straight from that table; D and trimming were deduced from the DNA. Across this sample there are some 150,000 clones, with more than 65% seen only once. The leading ten clones occupy 1.5% to 2% of the sample.

This TCR was sampled from a woman aged 25 to 39 in good health and CMV-seronegative. Sequenced material: PBMCs. Here the chain combines TRBV14 and TRBJ1-3, with a weak D call of TRBD1 (6 bases match). The DNA sequence is given as TGTGCCAGCAGCCAAGATAGAGCCAGCAGGGGCTCTGGAAACACCATATATTTT. This translates into CASSQDRASRGSGNTIYF.